Each of the 12 T cell receptor beta chains below was sequenced from the same sample in a study of CD8 T cells in ankylosing spondylitis. Using its own MiXCR run on the 5' RACE reads, TCRdb lists one record per CDR3 protein. The repertoire holds about 30,000 distinct CDR3 sequences, with about 5.6% as singletons. Source material: blood, either unsorted or a sorted T cell fraction (not recorded which). Source of these receptors: a female donor with ankylosing spondylitis or in good health (not recorded which).

In its sample, this clonotype was seen many times. This chain connects TRBV9 to TRBJ1-5; unclear D gene. The V end lost 3 bases, the J end lost 7 bases, and 20 bases lay between the germline ends. CDR3 length equals 16 residues. CDR1 SGDLS and CDR2 YYNGEE come from the germline V gene. The CDR3 nucleotides read TGTGCCAGCAGCGAGAGCCCGACGGAGGTCTTGCAGCCCCAGCATTTT. Translation: CASSESPTEVLQPQHF.

This clonotype appeared many times. The J gene is TRBJ1-1, the V gene TRBV9; D remains ambiguous. Germline-derived CDR1 and CDR2 are SGDLS and YYNGEE. The CDR3 is 16 amino acids. Trimming cost V 0 bases and J 6 bases, with 18 bases left between them. The CDR3 loop is CASSVASDGASPEAFF. The CDR3 coding sequence is TGTGCCAGCAGCGTAGCATCTGACGGAGCGTCACCTGAAGCTTTCTTT.

This clonotype was counted ten times or more. The V and J genes are TRBV9 and TRBJ1-6; 8 nucleotides align to TRBD1. CDR3 size: 18 residues. V shed 0 bases and J 0 bases; nucleotides not matched to a gene: 5. Germline CDR1 reads SGDLS; CDR2 reads YYNGEE. The CDR3 nucleotides are TGTGCCAGCAGCGTAGGGACAGGGCAAAGCTCCTATAATTCACCCCTCCACTTT. Protein product: CASSVGTGQSSYNSPLHF. Filled out from reference TRBV9 and TRBJ1-6, the complete variable domain reads DSGVTQTPKHLITATGQRVTLRCSPRSGDLSVYWYQQSLDQGLQFLIQYYNGEERAKGNILERFSAQQFPDLHSELNLSSLELGDSALYFCASSVGTGQSSYNSPLHFGNGTRLTVT.

The sample holds many counts of this clonotype. The V gene is TRBV9, the J gene TRBJ1-4; 9 nucleotides line up with TRBD1. V dropped 4 bases and J dropped 3; count of bases not matched to a gene: 4. This CDR3 is built from 15 residues. Germline V gives CDR1 SGDLS, CDR2 YYNGEE. CDR3 residues: CASSSRDRANEKLFF. As DNA, the CDR3 is TGTGCCAGCAGCTCCCGGGACAGGGCTAATGAAAAACTGTTTTTT.

V is TRBV9 and J is TRBJ1-1, with D perhaps TRBD1 (6 bases). Trimming shortened V by 0 bases and J by 2 bases, and 11 bases separated the two germline ends. CDR1 and CDR2 from the germline V gene are SGDLS and YYNGEE. CDR3 length equals 15 residues. CDR3 protein: CASSVAPTGNTEAFF. CDR3 in DNA: TGTGCCAGCAGCGTAGCCCCGACAGGAAACACTGAAGCTTTCTTT.

This clonotype was seen at least ten times. The genes are TRBV7-3 and TRBJ1-5, with 9 bases that match TRBD1. CDR1 is SGHTA, CDR2 FQGTGA, per germline. CDR3 size: 16 residues. V was pared by 5 bases and J by 3 bases, with 8 bases of the junction left unmatched. The CDR3 DNA sequence: TGTGCCAGCAGCATCCCGGGACAGGGACCCAATCAGCCCCAGCATTTT. Its protein is CASSIPGQGPNQPQHF.

By sample share, this clonotype is medium-sized. The chain recombines TRBV9 with TRBJ1-6; D remains ambiguous. V was shortened by 3 bases and J by 6 bases, with 10 bases between the two germline ends. The CDR3 runs 14 residues. Germline lookup yields CDR1 SGDLS and CDR2 YYNGEE. The CDR3 here is CASSATLLNSPLHF. CDR3 nucleotide sequence: TGTGCCAGCAGCGCGACTCTCCTTAATTCACCCCTCCACTTT. Variable domain in full (rest from reference TRBV9 and TRBJ1-6): DSGVTQTPKHLITATGQRVTLRCSPRSGDLSVYWYQQSLDQGLQFLIQYYNGEERAKGNILERFSAQQFPDLHSELNLSSLELGDSALYFCASSATLLNSPLHFGNGTRLTVT.

This clonotype is medium-sized (0.01 to 0.1%) in the sample. The J gene is TRBJ2-2, the V gene TRBV9, with D perhaps TRBD1 (6 bases). The V and J ends lost 0 bases and 1 base respectively, with 13 bases between them. The CDR3 has 17 amino acids. Germline assignment: CDR1 SGDLS and CDR2 YYNGEE. CDR3 DNA sequence: TGTGCCAGCAGCGTAGCCCCGACAGGAAGGAACACCGGGGAGCTGTTTTTT. Translating gives CASSVAPTGRNTGELFF.

Many counts were recorded for this clonotype. The CDR3 loop is CASSFDRGSPLHF. CDR3 bases: TGTGCCAGCAGCTTCGACAGGGGATCACCCCTCCACTTT. V gene TRBV9 combines with J gene TRBJ1-6; TRBD1 matches 8 bases. Germline V gene sequence: CDR1 SGDLS, CDR2 YYNGEE. V lost 4 bases, J lost 10 bases, and 4 bases stayed unmatched. The CDR3 is 13 amino acids.

Ten or more counts support this clonotype. The chain links TRBV9 to TRBJ2-2, with D perhaps matching TRBD1 (6 bases). This CDR3 comprises 15 residues. Trimming pared 1 base from V and 3 bases from J, leaving 10 bases between. Germline-derived CDR1 and CDR2 are SGDLS and YYNGEE. In DNA, the CDR3 is TGTGCCAGCAGCGTACAGGGGTTGGACACCGGGGAGCTGTTTTTT. This translates into CASSVQGLDTGELFF. Variable domain in full (rest from reference TRBV9 and TRBJ2-2): DSGVTQTPKHLITATGQRVTLRCSPRSGDLSVYWYQQSLDQGLQFLIQYYNGEERAKGNILERFSAQQFPDLHSELNLSSLELGDSALYFCASSVQGLDTGELFFGEGSRLTVL.

This clonotype was recorded at least ten times. The rearrangement links TRBV9 to TRBJ2-1; 10 positions agree with TRBD2. J was trimmed by 8 bases and V by 3 bases; bases with no gene match: 5. Germline values: CDR1 SGDLS, CDR2 YYNGEE. This CDR3 region has 14 residues. The chain's CDR3 is CASSAEGLAYEQFF. The CDR3 DNA reads TGTGCCAGCAGCGCCGAGGGACTAGCGTATGAGCAGTTCTTC.

There are many counts of this clonotype. V usage is TRBV9 and J usage is TRBJ2-5, with a weak D call TRBD1 (5 bases). This CDR3 has 14 residues. Trimming shortened V by 4 bases and J by 3 bases, and 13 bases separated the two germline ends. In germline, CDR1 is SGDLS, CDR2 YYNGEE. As DNA, the CDR3 is TGTGCCAGCAGCCTCGGTCCCAGGGAAGAGACCCAGTACTTC. Translating gives CASSLGPREETQYF.